The T cell receptor beta chain described here comes from a study of human T cells and chemical hapten exposure (dated by TCRdb to about 2021). As for the study more broadly: For sensitization, 2% DPC in acetone was applied to a 2 cm by 2 cm area of upper inner arm skin. Libraries were combined into a pool for sequencing, and differences in TCR yield between samples came mainly from small differences in library volumes within the pool. Peripheral blood TCR repertoire changes were tracked in vivo in alopecia patients during primary and secondary sensitization to the hapten diphenylcyclopropenone (DPC). The patient cohort, mostly female, included alopecia areata with under or over 50% scalp involvement, alopecia totalis and alopecia universalis. Approximately 30 alopecia patients provided blood for TCR sequencing at one to four time points (pre-sensitization, 2, 6 and 24 weeks). Patients additionally received weekly therapeutic DPC doses to the scalp throughout the approximately 25-week study period. Blood samples were taken from patients before sensitization (week 0) and at 2, 6 and about 24 weeks after DPC sensitization. Patch testing on the upper back used Finn chambers containing 0.01% DPC, with scoring done after 6 days according to International Contact Dermatitis Research Group standards. Findings and caveats that apply to the study as a whole: Compared with pre-sensitization or healthy control sets, expanded TCRs formed significantly more large CDR3 similarity clusters, which is consistent with antigen-driven responses. Patch test score correlated positively with the number of PT1 expanded TCRs, reaching significance at thresholds 8, 16 and 32 but not at 4. Alopecia, a presumed autoimmune disease, was present in all patients, so the immune response of the patients might differ from that of healthy individuals. Repeated subsampling changed both the strength of the expansion versus patch-test correlation and the threshold at which the correlation became significant. DPC sensitization did not change the number of TCRs with a frequency above 1 in 1000, and there was no evidence of changes in global repertoire structure.

The time point label, read with the paper, signifies: patch test 2, 6 weeks after DPC sensitization. The treatment or condition tag for this specimen amounts to: therapeutic diphenylcyclopropenone sensitization with weekly scalp DPC. Blood at each patch-test visit was drawn before the patch test was applied. Patients were eligible if aged 18 to 70, diagnosed with alopecia and judged suitable for DPC therapy, and pregnant patients were excluded. Total RNA was isolated from unfractionated whole blood collected in Tempus Blood RNA tubes. Library prep was done by RACE. The listed sequencing device is NextSeq 500. During library preparation, unique molecular identifiers were attached to individual cDNA molecules so that TCRs could be counted quantitatively and reproducibly. Both TCR alpha and TCR beta chains were sequenced from each blood RNA sample. In the paper's pipeline: Samples had a median of roughly 87,000 TCRs, with a range from roughly 20,000 to 700,000. V, J and CDR3 annotation of the TCR reads was performed with the Decombinator software suite. To make PS versus PT1 abundance plots, every sample was subsampled to the same number of TCRs (28,000). TCRs were defined as expanded if absent before sensitization and observed at least eight times at the 2-week time point. TCRdb itself trimmed the public reads at Q25 with fastp, ran MiXCR and retained productive beta chains. Rows matching on CDR3 protein sequence are summarized as one entry with the most common DNA and genes. These V and J calls originate from TCRdb's pipeline instead of the authors' own analysis. This sample gives around 75,000 distinct CDR3 sequences in total; about a tenth of them show up just once. The top ten clonotypes cover around 6.8% of the sample.

On this clonotype itself: Which antigen it targets is not known. Per-nucleotide qualities are absent, and no much larger clonotype sits a single base away.

Sequencing used whole blood, obtained in connection with sensitization to the hapten diphenylcyclopropenone (DPC). The origin of this receptor is a woman aged 45-60 years with alopecia areata. Some clones in this sample may be carry-over from other donors' samples.

CDR3 region: CASSQTSEQYF. The DNA sequence reads TGTGCCAGCAGCCAAACTAGCGAGCAGTACTTC. The chain employs TRBV3-1 and TRBJ2-7, and perhaps TRBD2 as D gene, on 5 matching bases. CDR1 is given as LGHDT and CDR2 as YNNKEL, both from the germline V gene (reference sequence). The trim is 2 bases for V and 6 bases for J, with a gap of 5 bases between the germline ends. The CDR3 holds 11 amino acids from the cysteine to the phenylalanine. Only the CDR3 part of the read is kept: 33 bases, read in frame from the first base.